Presented here are 15 T cell receptor delta chains from one specimen sequenced in a study of γδ T cells in repeated Plasmodium falciparum infection. TCRdb called clones from the multiplex PCR reads again using CATT. The table records about 57,000 delta-chain clones, over 1.5% of them present only once. Vgamma9/Vdelta2+ and Vdelta2-negative gammadelta T cells were flow-sorted from PBMC for bulk sequencing. The sequenced sample was gamma-delta T cells from blood. The receptors originated from a pool of human donors (malaria-infected and uninfected, not separated).

This clone was seen a handful of times. The TCRdb record carries a much larger clone's protein, which differs from this DNA's translation at residue 14; a read error is the likely cause, and the protein listed here is the DNA translation. The chain uses TRDV1 and TRDJ1; 8 nucleotides match TRDD3. Germline trimming cut 2 bases from V and 4 bases from J; bases unmatched to any gene: 33. Germline loops: CDR1 TSWWSYY, CDR2 QGS. The CDR3 has 24 residues. The CDR3 coding sequence is TGTGCTCTTGGGGAAGTCCTCAAGAAAGTACACTGGGGGGCACGATTGTTTAACATCGATAAACTCATCTTT. Protein product: CALGEVLKKVHWGARLFNIDKLIF.

To note about this clone: The protein TCRdb gives is from a much larger clone and does not agree with this DNA's translation at residue 16, likely a read error; the protein shown here comes from the DNA. V gene TRDV2 combines with J gene TRDJ1, with TRDD3 matching over 11 bases. The J segment lost 13 bases and the V segment lost 0 bases, leaving 21 bases of the junction unmatched. The CDR3 spans 18 residues. Germline values: CDR1 GEAIGNYY, CDR2 EKD. Written as DNA, the CDR3 is TGTGCCTGTGACACCGGATGGTTACTGGGGGATAGAGGGAGATGGGCCATCTTT. It specifies CACDTGWLLGDRGRWAIF.

Points on this clone: The protein in TCRdb stems from a much larger clone and differs at residue 17 from this DNA's translation, likely a read error; here the protein is translated from the DNA. V gene TRDV1 combines with J gene TRDJ1, with 12 bases aligning to TRDD3. Here the J gene was assigned by germline matching of the DNA, as TCRdb has none. The CDR3 consists of 25 residues. Germline V lookup: CDR1 TSWWSYY, CDR2 QGS. CDR3 DNA: TGTGCTCTTGGGGATACCCACGGGAGGAACTACTGGGGGATACCCCCACCCTTGTACACAGATAAACTCATCTTT. This gives the protein CALGDTHGRNYWGIPPPLYTDKLIF.

This clone was seen a handful of times. A read error may produce the germline difference seen at one junction end. This sample also contains other DNA sequences that code for the same CDR3. The chain couples TRDV1 to TRDJ1; 8 nucleotides match TRDD3. Germline-derived CDR1 and CDR2 are TSWWSYY and QGS. This CDR3 is 26 amino acids long. The CDR3 coding sequence is TGCGCTCTTGGGGAACTAGGAGTCAAAGGCTTTTCGACTGGGGGGTTCTCACACCTGTACACCGATAAACTCATCTTT. This codes for CALGELGVKGFSTGGFSHLYTDKLIF.

This clone was seen many times. TCRdb assigns this DNA the protein of a much larger clone, which departs from its translation at residue 9; this likely reflects a read error, and the protein shown comes from translating the DNA. The chain carries TRDV1 and TRDJ1; D unresolved. In germline, CDR1 is TSWWSYY, CDR2 QGS. The CDR3 runs to 12 residues. V shed 1 base and J shed 10 bases, with 10 bases lying between them. This chain's CDR3 is CALGERRHRLIF. CDR3 bases: TGTGCTCTTGGGGAACGTCGACATAGACTCATCTTT.

This clone was recorded a few times. The translation of this DNA and the TCRdb protein of a much larger clone differ at residue 5, probably owing to a read error; the protein shown here is translated from the DNA. The chain links TRDV3 to TRDJ1; no clear D gene. CDR1 is TVYSNPD, CDR2 GDNSRS, per germline (reference sequence). This CDR3 is built from 12 residues. Trimming removed 5 bases from V and 0 bases from J, with 10 bases in between. The CDR3 loop is CALQMDTDKLIF. CDR3 in DNA: TGTGCCCTTCAGATGGACACCGATAAACTCATCTTT.

This clone appeared many times. The junction differs from germline at one of its ends, possibly a read error. The rearrangement links TRDV1 to TRDJ1; 10 bases line up with TRDD3. The CDR3 covers 21 residues. The germline V gene has CDR1 TSWWSYY and CDR2 QGS. Here the CDR3 reads CAIGELVGPPWGIRDTDKLIF. In DNA form, the CDR3 reads TGTGCTATTGGGGAACTCGTCGGTCCCCCCTGGGGGATAAGAGACACCGATAAACTCATCTTT.

The table lists this clone with a few counts. This probably arose from a read error, given a far larger clone one base away. Distinct nucleotide sequences in the sample also encode this CDR3. The gene calls are TRDV1 and TRDJ2; D assignment may be TRDD1 or TRDD3 (5 bases each). TCRdb lists no J gene, so it was determined here by aligning the DNA to germline. The CDR3 covers 21 residues. Germline V gene lookup returns CDR1 TSWWSYY and CDR2 QGS. V dropped 2 bases and J dropped 5 bases, with 30 bases sitting between them. The CDR3 region has the DNA TGTGCTCTTGGGGAAGAGTCGTACCATGAAATGGGCAAAGGGGAAACAGCACAACTCTTCTTT. It specifies CALGEESYHEMGKGETAQLFF.

This clone is deemed medium-sized. Distinct nucleotide sequences in the sample also encode this CDR3. V usage is TRDV1 and J usage is TRDJ1, with 12 bases fitting TRDD3. This CDR3 is built from 21 residues. Germline loops: CDR1 TSWWSYY, CDR2 QGS. J lost 1 base, V lost 3 bases, and 18 bases had no gene match. The CDR3 loop is CALGDPPRGLGDTMRTDKLIF. In nucleotides, the CDR3 is TGTGCTCTTGGGGACCCCCCTAGAGGGCTGGGGGATACGATGCGCACCGATAAACTCATCTTT.

This clone was counted ten times or more. Translating this DNA gives a protein that differs at residue 7 from the TCRdb one, which belongs to a much larger clone; a read error is likely, and the protein shown is this translation. This sequence joins TRDV1 and TRDJ1; 9 bases are a match to TRDD3. With V trimmed by 0 bases and J by 9 bases, 17 bases remained unmatched. The CDR3 contains 18 residues. Germline V gene lookup returns CDR1 TSWWSYY and CDR2 QGS. The CDR3 is CALGELPGGILPVLELIF. CDR3 sequence (DNA): TGTGCTCTTGGGGAACTACCAGGGGGGATACTCCCAGTGCTCGAACTCATCTTT.

This clone was observed a few times. A far larger clone is a single base away, which makes a read error likely. Within the sample, other DNA sequences also encode this same CDR3. The rearrangement links TRDV1 to TRDJ1; the match to TRDD2 covers 8 bases. Germline V CDR1 and CDR2: TSWWSYY, QGS. CDR3 length: 20 amino acids. In DNA form, the CDR3 reads TGTGCTCTTGGGGACCCACAATCTTCCTACCCTCACCCGTACACCGACAAACTCATCTTT. The encoded protein is CALGDPQSSYPHPYTDKLIF.

This clone was counted at least ten times. CDR3 coding DNA: TGTGCTCTTGGGGAACGCCCCCACTACTACCCCTCGTACTGGGGGATTCGGTACACCGATAAACTCATCTTT. The encoded protein is CALGERPHYYPSYWGIRYTDKLIF. The J gene is TRDJ1, the V gene TRDV1; TRDD3 agrees at 10 bases. Because TCRdb records no J gene, it was assigned here through a match of the DNA to germline. The ends lost 1 base at V and 0 bases at J; junction bases unmatched: 26. The CDR3 contains 24 residues. Germline V gene sequence: CDR1 TSWWSYY, CDR2 QGS.

This clone appeared a few times. A far larger clone is one base from this, pointing to a likely read error. Other DNA sequences from this sample encode an identical CDR3 as well. The rearrangement joins TRDV1 to TRDJ1; 9 bases line up with TRDD3. No J gene was available from TCRdb, and it was assigned here by a germline match of the DNA. The germline gives CDR1 TSWWSYY, CDR2 QGS. Trimming removed 0 bases from V and 0 bases from J; junction bases left unmatched: 26. The CDR3 has 24 residues. The CDR3 protein is CALGELLEFVSGWSGGSYTDKLIF. CDR3 DNA: TGTGCTCTTGGGGAACTATTGGAGTTTGTGTCCGGATGGTCTGGGGGATCCTACACCGATAAACTCATCTTT.

This clone turned up a few times. Given a far larger clone just one base away, this is likely a sequencing read error. This sample also contains other DNA sequences that code for the same CDR3. This chain uses TRDV1 with TRDJ1; D uncertain. No J gene was available from TCRdb, and it was assigned here by a germline match of the DNA. CDR1 is TSWWSYY, CDR2 QGS, per germline. The CDR3 covers 19 residues. The CDR3 loop is CALGELKVTTVRYTDKLIF. In nucleotides, the CDR3 is TGTGCTCTTGGGGAACTAAAGGTGACTACTGTTCGGTACACTGATAAACTCATCTTT.

This clone was picked up many times. Translating this DNA gives a protein that differs at residue 15 from the TCRdb one, which belongs to a much larger clone; a read error is likely, and the protein shown is this translation. J is TRDJ1 and V is TRDV1, with 8 bases identical to TRDD3. Losses at the gene ends were 1 base for V and 2 bases for J; bases not matched to a gene: 24. Germline V gene lookup returns CDR1 TSWWSYY and CDR2 QGS. The CDR3 covers 22 residues. The CDR3 loop reads CALGERPLKAWYWGVRTDKLIF. The CDR3 DNA reads as TGTGCTCTTGGGGAACGGCCTTTAAAGGCGTGGTACTGGGGGGTGCGAACCGATAAACTCATCTTT.